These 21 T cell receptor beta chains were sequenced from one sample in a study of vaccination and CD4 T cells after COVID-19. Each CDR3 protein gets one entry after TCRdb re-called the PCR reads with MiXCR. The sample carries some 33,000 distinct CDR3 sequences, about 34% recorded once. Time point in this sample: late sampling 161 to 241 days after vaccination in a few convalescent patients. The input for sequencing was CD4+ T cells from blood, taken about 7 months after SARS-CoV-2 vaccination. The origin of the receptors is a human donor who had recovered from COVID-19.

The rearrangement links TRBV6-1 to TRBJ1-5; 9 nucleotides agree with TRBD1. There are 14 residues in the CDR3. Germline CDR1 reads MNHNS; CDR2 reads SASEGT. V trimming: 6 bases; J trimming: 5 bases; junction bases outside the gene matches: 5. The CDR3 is CASRDRGNYQPQHF. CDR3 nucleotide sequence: TGTGCCAGCAGAGACAGGGGGAATTATCAGCCCCAGCATTTT.

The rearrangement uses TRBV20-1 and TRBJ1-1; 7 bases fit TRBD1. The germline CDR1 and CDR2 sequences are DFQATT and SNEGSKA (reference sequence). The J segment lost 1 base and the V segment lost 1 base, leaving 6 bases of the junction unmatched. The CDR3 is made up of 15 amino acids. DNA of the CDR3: TGCAGTGCTAGAGGGGAACAGGGGAGGAACACTGAAGCTTTCTTT. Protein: CSARGEQGRNTEAFF.

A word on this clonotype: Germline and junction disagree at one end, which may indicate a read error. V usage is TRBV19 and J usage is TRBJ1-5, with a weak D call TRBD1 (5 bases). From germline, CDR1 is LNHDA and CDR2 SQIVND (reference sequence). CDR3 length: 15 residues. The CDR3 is CASSRRRGGNRPQHF. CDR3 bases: TGTGCCAGTAGTAGGAGGAGGGGTGGAAATCGGCCCCAGCATTTT.

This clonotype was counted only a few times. CDR3 bases: TGTGCCAGCAGGTCTACCCCAGGGTCGGTGATCTACGAGCAGTACTTC. Translation: CASRSTPGSVIYEQYF. The chain is built from TRBV7-8 and TRBJ2-7; TRBD1 is a possible D gene (5 bases). The CDR3 extends over 16 amino acids. V lost 6 bases to trimming and J lost 3 bases, with 21 bases between them. The germline gives CDR1 SGHVS, CDR2 FQNEAQ. Complete variable domain (other parts from reference TRBV7-8 and TRBJ2-7): GAGVSQSPRYKVAKRGQDVALRCDPISGHVSLFWYQQALGQGPEFLTYFQNEAQLDKSGLPSDRFFAERPEGSVSTLKIQRTQQEDSAVYLCASRSTPGSVIYEQYFGPGTRLTVT.

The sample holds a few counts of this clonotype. The CDR3 bases are TGTGCCAGCAGCCCCGGACAGGGGTGGATCACCGGGGAGCTGTTTTTT. Protein sequence: CASSPGQGWITGELFF. The V gene is TRBV28, the J gene TRBJ2-2; 9 bases align to TRBD1. The length of the CDR3 is 16 residues. V gave up 6 bases and J gave up 4 bases; unmatched junction bases: 9. Germline V gives CDR1 MDHEN, CDR2 SYDVKM.

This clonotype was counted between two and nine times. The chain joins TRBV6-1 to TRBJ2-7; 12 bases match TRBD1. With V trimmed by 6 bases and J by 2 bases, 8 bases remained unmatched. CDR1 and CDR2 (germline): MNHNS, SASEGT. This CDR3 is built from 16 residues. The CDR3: CASSRTGTGGTYEQYF. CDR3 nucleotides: TGTGCCAGCAGCCGTACCGGGACAGGGGGCACCTACGAGCAGTACTTC.

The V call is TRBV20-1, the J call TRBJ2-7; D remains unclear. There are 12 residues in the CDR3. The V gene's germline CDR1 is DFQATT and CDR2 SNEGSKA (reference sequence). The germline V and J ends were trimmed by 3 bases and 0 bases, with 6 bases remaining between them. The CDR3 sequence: CSASVGSYEQYF. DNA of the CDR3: TGCAGTGCTAGCGTGGGCTCCTACGAGCAGTACTTC.

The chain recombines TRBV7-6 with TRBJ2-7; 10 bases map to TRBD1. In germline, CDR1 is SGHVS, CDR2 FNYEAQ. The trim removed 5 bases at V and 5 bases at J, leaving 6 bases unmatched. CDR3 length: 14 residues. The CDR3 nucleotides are TGTGCCAGCAGCGCGGGACAGGGGACACACGAGCAGTACTTC. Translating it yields CASSAGQGTHEQYF.

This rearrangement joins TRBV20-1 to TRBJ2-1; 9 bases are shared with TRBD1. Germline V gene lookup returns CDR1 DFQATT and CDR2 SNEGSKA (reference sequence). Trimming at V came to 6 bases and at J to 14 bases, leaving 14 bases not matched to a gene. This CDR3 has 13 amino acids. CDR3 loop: CSAQPPGQGGKFF. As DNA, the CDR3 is TGCAGTGCCCAACCTCCGGGACAGGGTGGAAAGTTCTTC.

DNA of the CDR3: TGTGCCACCAGTGATTTCGGGTACGGGGTACGGGGAGATACGCAGTATTTT. This sequence encodes CATSDFGYGVRGDTQYF. The chain is built from TRBV24-1 and TRBJ2-3; TRBD2 might be the D (5 bases). Trimming shortened V by 1 base and J by 5 bases, and 18 bases separated the two germline ends. Germline CDR1 KGHDR, CDR2 SFDVKD. The CDR3 extends over 17 amino acids.

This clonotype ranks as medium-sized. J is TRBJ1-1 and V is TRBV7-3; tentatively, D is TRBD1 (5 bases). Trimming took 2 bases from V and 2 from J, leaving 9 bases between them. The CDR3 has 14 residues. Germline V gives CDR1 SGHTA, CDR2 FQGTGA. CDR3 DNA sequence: TGTGCCAGCAGCTTACACCAGGGAAACACTGAAGCTTTCTTT. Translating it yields CASSLHQGNTEAFF.

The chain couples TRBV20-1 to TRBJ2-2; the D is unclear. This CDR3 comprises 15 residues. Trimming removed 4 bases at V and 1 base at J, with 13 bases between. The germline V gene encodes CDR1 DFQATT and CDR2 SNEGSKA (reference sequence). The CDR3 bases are TGCAGTGCTACCCGGACGGAAGAGAACACCGGGGAGCTGTTTTTT. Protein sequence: CSATRTEENTGELFF.

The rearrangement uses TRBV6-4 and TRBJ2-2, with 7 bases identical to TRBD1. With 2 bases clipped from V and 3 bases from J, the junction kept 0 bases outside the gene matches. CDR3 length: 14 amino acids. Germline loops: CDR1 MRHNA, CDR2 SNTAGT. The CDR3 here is CASSDRGHTGELFF. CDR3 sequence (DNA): TGTGCCAGCAGTGACAGGGGGCACACCGGGGAGCTGTTTTTT.

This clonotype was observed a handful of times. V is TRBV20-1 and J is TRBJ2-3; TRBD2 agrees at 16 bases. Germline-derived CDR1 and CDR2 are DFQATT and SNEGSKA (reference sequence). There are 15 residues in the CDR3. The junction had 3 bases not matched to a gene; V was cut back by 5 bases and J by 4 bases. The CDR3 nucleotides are TGCAGTGCTGAGGGACTAGCGGGAGGGCCAGATACGCAGTATTTT. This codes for CSAEGLAGGPDTQYF.

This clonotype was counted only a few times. The CDR3: CSAGTLLPGLLYSSSPLHF. CDR3 DNA sequence: TGCAGTGCAGGGACACTCCTACCGGGCCTACTCTACTCGAGTTCACCCCTCCACTTT. The V and J genes are TRBV20-1 and TRBJ1-6; TRBD1 is a possible D gene (6 bases). V dropped 6 bases and J dropped 9 bases, with 33 bases sitting between them. This CDR3 has 19 amino acids. CDR1 is DFQATT, CDR2 SNEGSKA, per germline (reference sequence).

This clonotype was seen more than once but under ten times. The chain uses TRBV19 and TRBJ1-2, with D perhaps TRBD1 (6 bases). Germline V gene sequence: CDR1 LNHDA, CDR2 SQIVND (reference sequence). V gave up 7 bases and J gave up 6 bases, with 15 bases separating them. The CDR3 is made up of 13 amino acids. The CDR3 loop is CASKPTGYDGYTF. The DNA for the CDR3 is TGTGCCAGTAAACCTACAGGGTACGATGGCTACACCTTC.

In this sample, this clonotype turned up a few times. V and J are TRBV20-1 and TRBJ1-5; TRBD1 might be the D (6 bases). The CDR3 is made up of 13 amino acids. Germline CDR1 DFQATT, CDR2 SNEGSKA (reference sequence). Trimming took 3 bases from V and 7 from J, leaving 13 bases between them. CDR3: CSASRQARQPQHF. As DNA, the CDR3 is TGCAGTGCTAGCCGACAGGCTAGACAGCCCCAGCATTTT.

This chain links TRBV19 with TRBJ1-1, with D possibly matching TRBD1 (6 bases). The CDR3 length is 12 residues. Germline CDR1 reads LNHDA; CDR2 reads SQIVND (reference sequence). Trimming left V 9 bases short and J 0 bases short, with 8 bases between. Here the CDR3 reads CARRGMNTEAFF. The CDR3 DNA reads TGTGCCAGAAGGGGGATGAACACTGAAGCTTTCTTT. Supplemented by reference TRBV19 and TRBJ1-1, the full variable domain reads DGGITQSPKYLFRKEGQNVTLSCEQNLNHDAMYWYRQDPGQGLRLIYYSQIVNDFQKGDIAEGYSVSREKKESFPLTVTSAQKNPTAFYLCARRGMNTEAFFGQGTRLTVV.

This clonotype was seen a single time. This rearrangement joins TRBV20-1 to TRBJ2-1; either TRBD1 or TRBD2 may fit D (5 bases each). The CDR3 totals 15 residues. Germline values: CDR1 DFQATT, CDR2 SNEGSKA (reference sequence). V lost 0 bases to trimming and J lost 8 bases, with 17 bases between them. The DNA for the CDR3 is TGCAGTGCTAGAGATCCACGCGCGAGGGGCGATGAGCAGTTCTTC. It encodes CSARDPRARGDEQFF.

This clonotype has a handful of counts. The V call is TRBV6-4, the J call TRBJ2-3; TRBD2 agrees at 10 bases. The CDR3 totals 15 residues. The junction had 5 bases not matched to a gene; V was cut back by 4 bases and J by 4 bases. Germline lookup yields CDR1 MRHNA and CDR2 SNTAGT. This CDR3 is CASSAKREGPDTQYF. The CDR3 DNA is TGTGCCAGCAGTGCTAAGCGGGAGGGCCCAGATACGCAGTATTTT.

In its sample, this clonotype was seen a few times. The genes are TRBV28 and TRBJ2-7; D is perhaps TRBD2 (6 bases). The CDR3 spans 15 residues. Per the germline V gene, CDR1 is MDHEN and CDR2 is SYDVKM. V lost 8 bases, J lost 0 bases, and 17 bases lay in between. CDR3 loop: CASRPGGEGSYEQYF. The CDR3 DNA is TGTGCCAGCCGCCCCGGCGGGGAAGGCTCCTACGAGCAGTACTTC.